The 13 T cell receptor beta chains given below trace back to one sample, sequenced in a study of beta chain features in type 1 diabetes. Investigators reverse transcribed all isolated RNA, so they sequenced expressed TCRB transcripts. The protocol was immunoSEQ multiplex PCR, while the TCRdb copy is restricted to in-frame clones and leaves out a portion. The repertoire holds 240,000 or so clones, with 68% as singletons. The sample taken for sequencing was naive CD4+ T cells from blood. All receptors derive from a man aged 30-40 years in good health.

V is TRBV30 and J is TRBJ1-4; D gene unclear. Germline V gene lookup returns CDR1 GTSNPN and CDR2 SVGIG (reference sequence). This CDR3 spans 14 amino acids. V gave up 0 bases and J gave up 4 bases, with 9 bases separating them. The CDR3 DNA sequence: TGTGCCTGGAGTGTTCAGGCCCTTAATGAAAAACTGTTTTTT. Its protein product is CAWSVQALNEKLFF.

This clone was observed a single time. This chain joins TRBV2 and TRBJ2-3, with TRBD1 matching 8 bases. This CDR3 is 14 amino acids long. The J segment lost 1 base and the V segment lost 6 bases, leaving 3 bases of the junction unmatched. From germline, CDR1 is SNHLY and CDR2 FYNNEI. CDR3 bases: TGTGCCAGCAGCGTGACAGGGGGCACAGATACGCAGTATTTT. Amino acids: CASSVTGGTDTQYF.

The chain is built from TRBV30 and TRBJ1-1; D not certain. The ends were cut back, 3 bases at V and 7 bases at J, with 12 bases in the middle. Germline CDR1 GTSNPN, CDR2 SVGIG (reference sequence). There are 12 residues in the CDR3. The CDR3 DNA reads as TGTGCCTGGAGGACTGGGAGGGATGAAGCTTTCTTT. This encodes CAWRTGRDEAFF.

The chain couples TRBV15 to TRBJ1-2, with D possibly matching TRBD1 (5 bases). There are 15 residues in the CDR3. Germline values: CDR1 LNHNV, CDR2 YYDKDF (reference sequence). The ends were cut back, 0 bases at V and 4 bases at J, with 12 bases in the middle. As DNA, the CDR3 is TGTGCCACCAGCAGAGATGCGTCAGGGAGCTATGGCTACACCTTC. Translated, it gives CATSRDASGSYGYTF.

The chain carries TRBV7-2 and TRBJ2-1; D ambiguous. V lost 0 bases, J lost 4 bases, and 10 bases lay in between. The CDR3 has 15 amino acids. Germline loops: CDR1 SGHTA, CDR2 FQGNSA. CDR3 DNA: TGTGCCAGCAGCTTAGCCTTAGGCACGTACAATGAGCAGTTCTTC. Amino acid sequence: CASSLALGTYNEQFF.

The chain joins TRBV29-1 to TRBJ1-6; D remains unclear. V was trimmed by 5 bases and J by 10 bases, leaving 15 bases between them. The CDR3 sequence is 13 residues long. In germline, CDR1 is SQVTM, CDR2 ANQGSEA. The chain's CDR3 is CSVTLAFGSPLHF. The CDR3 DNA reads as TGCAGCGTTACACTGGCGTTTGGATCACCCCTCCACTTT.

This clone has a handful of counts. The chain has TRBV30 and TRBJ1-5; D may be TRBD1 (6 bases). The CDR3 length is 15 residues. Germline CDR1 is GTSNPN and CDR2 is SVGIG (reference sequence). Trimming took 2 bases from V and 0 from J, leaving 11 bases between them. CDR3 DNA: TGTGCCTGGAGTTCCGGGACACATAGCAATCAGCCCCAGCATTTT. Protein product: CAWSSGTHSNQPQHF.

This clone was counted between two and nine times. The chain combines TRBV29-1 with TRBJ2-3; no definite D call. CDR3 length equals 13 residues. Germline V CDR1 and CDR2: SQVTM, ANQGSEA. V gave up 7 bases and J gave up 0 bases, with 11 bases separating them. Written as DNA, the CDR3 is TGCAGCGGGATTAGCTTTAGCACAGATACGCAGTATTTT. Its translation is CSGISFSTDTQYF.

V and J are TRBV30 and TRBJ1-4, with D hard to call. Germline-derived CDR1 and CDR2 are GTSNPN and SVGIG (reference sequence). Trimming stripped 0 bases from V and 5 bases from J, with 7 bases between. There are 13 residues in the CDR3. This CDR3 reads CAWSVVVNEKLFF. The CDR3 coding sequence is TGTGCCTGGAGTGTTGTAGTCAATGAAAAACTGTTTTTT.

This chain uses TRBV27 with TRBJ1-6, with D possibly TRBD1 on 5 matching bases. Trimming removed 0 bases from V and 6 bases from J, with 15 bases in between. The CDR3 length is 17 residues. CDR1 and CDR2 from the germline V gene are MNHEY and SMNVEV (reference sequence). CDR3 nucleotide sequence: TGTGCCAGCAGTTTATCCCTTGTGGGGACGGGTAATTCACCCCTCCACTTT. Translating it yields CASSLSLVGTGNSPLHF.

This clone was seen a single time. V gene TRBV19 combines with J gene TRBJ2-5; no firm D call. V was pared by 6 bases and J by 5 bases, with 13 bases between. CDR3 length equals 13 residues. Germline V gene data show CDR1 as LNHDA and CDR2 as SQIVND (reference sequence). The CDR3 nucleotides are TGTGCCAGTAGCCTACATGAAAAGGAGACCCAGTACTTC. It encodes CASSLHEKETQYF.

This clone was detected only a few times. The CDR3 loop reads CASSISNEQFF. The CDR3 nucleotides are TGTGCCAGCAGCATATCAAATGAGCAGTTCTTC. The chain has TRBV7-2 and TRBJ2-1, with unresolved D. The CDR3 has 11 amino acids. Germline CDR1 SGHTA, CDR2 FQGNSA. The ends were cut back, 5 bases at V and 7 bases at J, with 6 bases in the middle.

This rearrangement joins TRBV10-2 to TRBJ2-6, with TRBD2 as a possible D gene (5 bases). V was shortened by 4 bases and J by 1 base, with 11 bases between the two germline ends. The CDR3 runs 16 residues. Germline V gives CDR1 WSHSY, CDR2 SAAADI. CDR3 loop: CASSGPSWSGANVLTF. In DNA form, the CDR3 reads TGCGCCAGCAGTGGGCCTAGCTGGTCTGGGGCCAACGTCCTGACTTTC.